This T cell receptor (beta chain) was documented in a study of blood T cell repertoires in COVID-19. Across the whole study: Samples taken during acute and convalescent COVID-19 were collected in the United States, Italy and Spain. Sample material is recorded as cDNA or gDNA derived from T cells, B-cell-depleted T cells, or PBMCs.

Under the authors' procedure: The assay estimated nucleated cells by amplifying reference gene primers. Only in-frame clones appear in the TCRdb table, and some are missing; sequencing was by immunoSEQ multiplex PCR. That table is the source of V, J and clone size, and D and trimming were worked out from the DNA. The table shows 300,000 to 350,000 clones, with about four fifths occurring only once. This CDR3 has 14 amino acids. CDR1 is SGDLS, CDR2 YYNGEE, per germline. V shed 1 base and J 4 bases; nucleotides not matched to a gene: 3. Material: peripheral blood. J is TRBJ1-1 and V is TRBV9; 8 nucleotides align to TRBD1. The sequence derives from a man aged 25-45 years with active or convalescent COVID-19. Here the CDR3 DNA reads TGTGCCAGCAGCGTAAGCGGACAGGGCACTGAAGCTTTCTTT. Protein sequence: CASSVSGQGTEAFF.